Below are 31 T cell receptor beta chains sequenced from a single sample in a study of OX40 agonist ivuxolimab in advanced cancers. The method was immunoSEQ multiplex PCR; TCRdb's version includes in-frame clones alone and lacks a portion of them. Of roughly 71,000 clones listed, roughly 85% are singletons. The specimen comprised CD4+ or CD8+ T cells sorted from blood, sampled in a trial of the OX40 agonist ivuxolimab. These receptors were taken from an adult with an advanced solid tumor such as melanoma, head and neck, liver or kidney cancer.

The CDR3 sequence is CASSQEGRTGLGDTQYF. CDR3 DNA sequence: TGTGCCAGCAGCCAAGAAGGGCGGACAGGGTTAGGAGATACGCAGTATTTT. V gene TRBV4-2 combines with J gene TRBJ2-3, with 8 bases matching TRBD1. The CDR3 contains 17 residues. The V gene's germline CDR1 is LGHNA and CDR2 YNFKEQ. Trimming at V came to 0 bases and at J to 5 bases, leaving 10 bases not matched to a gene.

The chain employs TRBV5-8 and TRBJ1-5; the D gene is possibly TRBD1 (5 bases). This CDR3 contains 12 residues. V shed 1 base and J shed 9 bases, with 8 bases lying between them. Germline CDR1 SGHTS, CDR2 YDEGEE. The CDR3 nucleotides are TGTGCCAGCAGCTTGCGGGGCGGGCCCCAGCATTTT. This sequence encodes CASSLRGGPQHF.

This chain uses TRBV11-2 with TRBJ1-1; D remains unclear. The V end lost 5 bases, the J end lost 10 bases, and 14 bases lay between the germline ends. Germline values: CDR1 SGHAT, CDR2 FQNNGV. The CDR3 loop spans 12 amino acids. This chain's CDR3 is CASSDRPGVAFF. DNA for the CDR3: TGTGCCAGCAGCGACCGACCAGGCGTAGCTTTCTTT. Variable domain in full (rest from reference TRBV11-2 and TRBJ1-1): EAGVAQSPRYKIIEKRQSVAFWCNPISGHATLYWYQQILGQGPKLLIQFQNNGVVDDSQLPKDRFSAERLKGVDSTLKIQPAKLEDSAVYLCASSDRPGVAFFGQGTRLTVV.

This sequence joins TRBV28 and TRBJ2-5, with 7 bases fitting TRBD1. The end of the DNA fits TRBJ2-7 better, so the J call may be wrong. This CDR3 comprises 17 residues. The germline gives CDR1 MDHEN, CDR2 SYDVKM. CDR3 sequence: CASSASYRGPSSYEQYF. The CDR3, as DNA: TGTGCCAGCAGCGCATCCTACAGGGGACCGAGCTCCTACGAGCAGTACTTC.

The V and J genes are TRBV5-1 and TRBJ2-1; D perhaps matches TRBD2 (6 bases). Between the trimmed V and J ends, which lost 1 base and 2 bases, there was a span of 10 bases. The CDR3 extends over 15 amino acids. The V gene's germline CDR1 is SGHRS and CDR2 YFSETQ. The CDR3: CASSLNGEAYNEQFF. In DNA, the CDR3 is TGCGCCAGCAGCTTGAACGGGGAGGCCTACAATGAGCAGTTCTTC.

The chain combines TRBV7-6 with TRBJ1-2; perhaps TRBD1 as D (5 bases). Trimming removed 3 bases from V and 4 bases from J, with 12 bases in between. The CDR3 has 14 amino acids. Germline V gene sequence: CDR1 SGHVS, CDR2 FNYEAQ. The chain's CDR3 is CASSFSTARYGYTF. In nucleotides, the CDR3 is TGTGCCAGCAGCTTTTCGACAGCCCGCTATGGCTACACCTTC.

The chain employs TRBV28 and TRBJ2-1; the D gene is possibly TRBD2 (7 bases). Germline values: CDR1 MDHEN, CDR2 SYDVKM. The CDR3 runs 15 residues. V lost 5 bases and J 7 bases, leaving 18 bases between the germline ends. CDR3 coding DNA: TGTGCCAGCAGTGCCCACTCGGGGGGCGTAAATGAGCAGTTCTTC. As protein: CASSAHSGGVNEQFF.

The chain employs TRBV7-2 and TRBJ2-1; no reliable D call. CDR1 SGHTA and CDR2 FQGNSA come from the germline V gene. V lost 4 bases to trimming and J lost 7 bases, with 14 bases between them. This CDR3 comprises 14 residues. CDR3 coding DNA: TGTGCCAGCAGCTCCCCCCGCGGTGGGAATGAGCAGTTCTTC. Protein sequence: CASSSPRGGNEQFF.

The chain couples TRBV7-8 to TRBJ1-1; TRBD1 agrees at 9 bases. Trimming removed 1 base from V and 3 bases from J; junction bases left unmatched: 6. There are 16 residues in the CDR3. Germline CDR1 is SGHVS and CDR2 is FQNEAQ. DNA for the CDR3: TGTGCCAGCAGCTTAGGCCAGGGGACAGGGTACACTGAAGCTTTCTTT. It specifies CASSLGQGTGYTEAFF.

This chain links TRBV7-8 with TRBJ2-7; 8 bases line up with TRBD1. The CDR3 totals 14 residues. In germline, CDR1 is SGHVS, CDR2 FQNEAQ. Trimming at V came to 4 bases and at J to 5 bases, leaving 7 bases not matched to a gene. The CDR3, as DNA: TGTGCCAGCAGCTCCAACAGGGGGTTCGACGAGCAGTACTTC. It encodes CASSSNRGFDEQYF.

This clone was counted a single time. The V gene is TRBV14, the J gene TRBJ2-1, with D perhaps TRBD2 (6 bases). Germline CDR1 is SGHDN and CDR2 is FVKESK. Between the trimmed V and J ends, which lost 4 bases and 6 bases, there was a span of 16 bases. The CDR3 is 15 residues long. CDR3 in amino acids: CASSPLGGMGNEQFF. The CDR3 DNA reads as TGTGCCAGCAGCCCTTTGGGGGGAATGGGCAATGAGCAGTTCTTC.

The chain carries TRBV4-1 and TRBJ2-7; the D is unclear. This CDR3 region has 16 residues. The V end was cut by 0 bases, the J end by 2 bases, with 14 bases between. Per germline, CDR1 MGHRA and CDR2 YSYEKL. The CDR3 protein is CASSQDRFPGAYEQYF. As DNA, the CDR3 is TGCGCCAGCAGCCAAGATCGCTTCCCAGGCGCCTACGAGCAGTACTTC.

V and J are TRBV4-2 and TRBJ2-7, with 10 bases lining up with TRBD1. The CDR3 contains 15 residues. After removal of 2 bases from V and 5 bases from J, the junction contained 6 bases not matched to a gene. Germline CDR1 and CDR2: LGHNA and YNFKEQ. CDR3 amino acids: CASSQTRDRGNEQYF. Written as DNA, the CDR3 is TGTGCCAGCAGCCAAACCCGGGACAGGGGCAACGAGCAGTACTTC.

The V gene is TRBV5-6, the J gene TRBJ1-1, with TRBD1 matching 9 bases. V dropped 9 bases and J dropped 4; count of bases not matched to a gene: 10. The CDR3 covers 14 residues. The germline CDR1 and CDR2 sequences are SGHDT and YYEEEE. CDR3 sequence (DNA): TGTGCCACCCTACCTTCGACAGGGGGCACTGAAGCTTTCTTT. This gives the protein CATLPSTGGTEAFF. Based on the CDR3 plus reference TRBV5-6 and TRBJ1-1, the full variable domain is DAGVTQSPTHLIKTRGQQVTLRCSPKSGHDTVSWYQQALGQGPQFIFQYYEEEERQRGNFPDRFSGHQFPNYSSELNVNALLLGDSALYLCATLPSTGGTEAFFGQGTRLTVV.

This CDR3 reads CASSMANSYNEQFF. CDR3 in DNA: TGTGCCAGTAGTATGGCGAACTCCTACAATGAGCAGTTCTTC. The chain recombines TRBV19 with TRBJ2-1; D gene unclear. CDR1 and CDR2 from the germline V gene are LNHDA and SQIVND (reference sequence). V gave up 3 bases and J gave up 0 bases, with 6 bases separating them. This CDR3 is 14 amino acids long.

V is TRBV19 and J is TRBJ1-3; D is ambiguous. V was clipped by 6 bases and J by 5 bases, with 11 bases between them. The germline V gene has CDR1 LNHDA and CDR2 SQIVND (reference sequence). This CDR3 contains 13 residues. CDR3 sequence reads: CASSDRRRNTIYF. Here the CDR3 DNA reads TGTGCCAGTAGCGACCGAAGAAGAAACACCATATATTTT.

This chain connects TRBV2 to TRBJ2-2; possible D gene TRBD2, 5 bases. This CDR3 is built from 13 residues. Between the trimmed V and J ends, which lost 4 bases and 5 bases, there was a span of 8 bases. CDR1 is SNHLY and CDR2 is FYNNEI in the germline V gene. The CDR3 protein is CASSVRETGELFF. In DNA form, the CDR3 reads TGTGCCAGCAGTGTGAGGGAAACCGGGGAGCTGTTTTTT.

This chain uses TRBV5-1 with TRBJ1-6; TRBD1 is a possible D gene (5 bases). V lost 5 bases, J lost 5 bases, and 14 bases lay in between. Germline CDR1 SGHRS, CDR2 YFSETQ. The CDR3 is 15 amino acids. The CDR3 loop reads CASRQDRVDNSPLHF. The CDR3 DNA is TGCGCCAGCAGACAAGACAGAGTCGATAATTCACCCCTCCACTTT.

The rearrangement links TRBV4-3 to TRBJ2-7, with D tentatively TRBD2 (5 bases). Trimming stripped 8 bases from V and 3 bases from J, with 17 bases between. Germline values: CDR1 LGHNA, CDR2 YSLEER. CDR3 size: 14 residues. The CDR3 sequence: CASFFATTNYEQYF. The CDR3 region has the DNA TGCGCCAGCTTTTTCGCGACTACGAACTACGAGCAGTACTTC.

V and J are TRBV30 and TRBJ1-4, with D maybe TRBD1 (5 bases). Per the germline V gene, CDR1 is GTSNPN and CDR2 is SVGIG (reference sequence). The CDR3 is 13 residues long. The V end was cut by 0 bases, the J end by 8 bases, with 10 bases between. The CDR3 loop reads CAWSVVGGEKLFF. CDR3 nucleotide sequence: TGTGCCTGGAGTGTAGTCGGGGGGGAAAAACTGTTTTTT.

CDR3 DNA sequence: TGTGCCAGCAGCTTGGGAGGGCCCCTCCAAGAGACCCAGTACTTC. It specifies CASSLGGPLQETQYF. The chain carries TRBV5-6 and TRBJ2-5; weak D call: TRBD2 (5 bases). CDR3 size: 15 residues. V lost 0 bases and J lost 1, with 10 bases in between. In germline, CDR1 is SGHDT, CDR2 YYEEEE. The variable domain in full, with the rest retrieved from reference TRBV5-6 and TRBJ2-5, is DAGVTQSPTHLIKTRGQQVTLRCSPKSGHDTVSWYQQALGQGPQFIFQYYEEEERQRGNFPDRFSGHQFPNYSSELNVNALLLGDSALYLCASSLGGPLQETQYFGPGTRLLVL.

This clone ranks as medium-sized (0.01 to 0.1%). This chain connects TRBV19 to TRBJ1-5, with D perhaps matching TRBD1 (5 bases). Germline CDR1 is LNHDA and CDR2 is SQIVND (reference sequence). This CDR3 has 17 residues. V was pared by 7 bases and J by 4 bases, with 23 bases between. CDR3 in DNA: TGTGCCAGTACCATCATAGGGGCGGATTGGGTGAATCAGCCCCAGCATTTT. Its protein is CASTIIGADWVNQPQHF. Based on the CDR3 plus reference TRBV19 and TRBJ1-5, the full variable domain is DGGITQSPKYLFRKEGQNVTLSCEQNLNHDAMYWYRQDPGQGLRLIYYSQIVNDFQKGDIAEGYSVSREKKESFPLTVTSAQKNPTAFYLCASTIIGADWVNQPQHFGDGTRLSIL.

This chain joins TRBV2 and TRBJ2-5; 7 bases fit TRBD2. Germline V gene data show CDR1 as SNHLY and CDR2 as FYNNEI. CDR3 length: 13 amino acids. Trimming took 6 bases from V and 5 from J; bases not matched to a gene: 6. CDR3 DNA: TGTGCCAGCAGCTGGGGGAGGGATGAGACCCAGTACTTC. Encoded protein: CASSWGRDETQYF.

This clone was counted once. V usage is TRBV7-9 and J usage is TRBJ2-3; D is unclear. Trimming left V 2 bases short and J 3 bases short, with 6 bases between. The V gene's germline CDR1 is SEHNR and CDR2 FQNEAQ (reference sequence). The CDR3 is 13 residues long. This CDR3 is CASSLLGTDTQYF. Here the CDR3 DNA reads TGTGCCAGCAGCTTACTAGGGACAGATACGCAGTATTTT.

This chain uses TRBV5-1 with TRBJ1-3; tentatively, D is TRBD1 (5 bases). This CDR3 has 14 residues. The ends were cut back, 4 bases at V and 4 bases at J, with 12 bases in the middle. Germline V gene data show CDR1 as SGHRS and CDR2 as YFSETQ. CDR3 coding DNA: TGCGCCAGCAGCCCGACAGAGGGGGGAAACACCATATATTTT. Protein product: CASSPTEGGNTIYF.

The genes are TRBV29-1 and TRBJ2-1; D tentatively reads TRBD1 or TRBD2 (5 bases each). CDR1 and CDR2 from the germline V gene are SQVTM and ANQGSEA. CDR3 size: 14 residues. V lost 7 bases and J 9 bases, leaving 22 bases between the germline ends. This CDR3 is CSADRDQIFGEQFF. The CDR3 nucleotides are TGCAGCGCGGACCGGGACCAGATCTTTGGTGAGCAGTTCTTC.

The V and J genes are TRBV6-1 and TRBJ1-1, with D possibly matching TRBD1 (6 bases). The germline V and J ends were trimmed by 7 bases and 0 bases, with 12 bases remaining between them. The length of the CDR3 is 14 residues. The germline CDR1 and CDR2 sequences are MNHNS and SASEGT. The CDR3: CASTLGGLNTEAFF. In DNA, the CDR3 is TGTGCCAGCACCCTCGGGGGCCTGAACACTGAAGCTTTCTTT.

This clone was seen a few times. The chain links TRBV5-6 to TRBJ2-7, with 9 bases that match TRBD1. CDR1 SGHDT and CDR2 YYEEEE come from the germline V gene. This CDR3 spans 16 amino acids. J lost 3 bases, V lost 1 base, and 8 bases had no gene match. The CDR3 coding sequence is TGTGCCAGCAGCTTGTCAACAGGGGGCAAACTCTACGAGCAGTACTTC. It is translated as CASSLSTGGKLYEQYF.

The chain uses TRBV2 and TRBJ2-1, with 9 nucleotides matching TRBD2. The germline CDR1 and CDR2 sequences are SNHLY and FYNNEI. The J segment lost 7 bases and the V segment lost 4 bases, leaving 5 bases of the junction unmatched. This CDR3 has 14 amino acids. The CDR3 loop is CASSAFAGGNEQFF. The DNA for the CDR3 is TGTGCCAGCAGTGCATTCGCGGGAGGGAATGAGCAGTTCTTC. Looking up the rest from reference TRBV2 and TRBJ2-1 gives the full variable domain: EPEVTQTPSHQVTQMGQEVILRCVPISNHLYFYWYRQILGQKVEFLVSFYNNEISEKSEIFDDQFSVERPDGSNFTLKIRSTKLEDSAMYFCASSAFAGGNEQFFGPGTRLTVL.

The V and J genes are TRBV5-1 and TRBJ2-7, with D perhaps TRBD1 (6 bases). The CDR3 totals 15 residues. V shed 4 bases and J shed 0 bases, with 14 bases lying between them. The germline CDR1 and CDR2 sequences are SGHRS and YFSETQ. The CDR3 spells CASSLTGLRSYEQYF. The CDR3, as DNA: TGCGCCAGCAGCCTAACAGGGTTACGCTCCTACGAGCAGTACTTC.

The J gene is TRBJ2-2, the V gene TRBV4-1, with D hard to call. CDR1 and CDR2 (germline): MGHRA, YSYEKL. This CDR3 spans 14 amino acids. Trimming left V 6 bases short and J 4 bases short, with 12 bases between. CDR3 bases: TGCGCCAGCAGTCGACCGGGCGGCACCGGGGAGCTGTTTTTT. Translated, it gives CASSRPGGTGELFF.